This passage covers 14 T cell receptor beta chains from one sample sequenced in a study of blood T cell repertoires in COVID-19. TCRdb's table, derived via immunoSEQ multiplex PCR, lists solely in-frame clones and lacks some. The sample comprises around 60,000 clones, 80% to 90% of which are singletons, and about 1.1% rests with the top ten. Sequenced material: peripheral blood. The receptors here all came from a man aged 35 to 55 with acute or convalescent COVID-19.

This chain connects TRBV6-5 to TRBJ2-3; 8 bases are a match to TRBD2. The trim removed 4 bases at V and 3 bases at J, leaving 9 bases unmatched. Germline CDR1 is MNHEY and CDR2 is SVGAGI. There are 16 residues in the CDR3. The CDR3 coding sequence is TGTGCCAGCAGTTCTCTTGTCGGGGGGGGTACAGATACGCAGTATTTT. Translation: CASSSLVGGGTDTQYF.

The chain recombines TRBV28 with TRBJ2-3; 7 bases line up with TRBD1. The CDR3 length is 15 residues. Germline-derived CDR1 and CDR2 are MDHEN and SYDVKM. With 5 bases clipped from V and 2 bases from J, the junction kept 7 bases outside the gene matches. The chain's CDR3 is CASSPRDRPTDTQYF. The CDR3 coding sequence is TGTGCCAGCAGTCCCCGGGACAGACCCACAGATACGCAGTATTTT.

The chain's CDR3 is CASSLLAGGPHEQFF. CDR3 nucleotides: TGTGCCAGCAGCTTACTAGCGGGGGGGCCCCATGAGCAGTTCTTC. The V call is TRBV6-4, the J call TRBJ2-1, with 13 positions matching TRBD2. The CDR3 is 15 residues long. The V gene's germline CDR1 is MRHNA and CDR2 SNTAGT. With V trimmed by 6 bases and J by 8 bases, 7 bases remained unmatched.

The rearrangement links TRBV2 to TRBJ1-2; maybe TRBD1 (6 bases). Trimming took 5 bases from V and 5 from J, leaving 15 bases between them. CDR1 is SNHLY and CDR2 is FYNNEI in the germline V gene. This CDR3 is built from 14 residues. This CDR3 is CASSSIQRGYGYTF. Here the CDR3 DNA reads TGTGCCAGCAGTTCAATACAGAGGGGGTATGGCTACACCTTC.

This clone was picked up a small number of times. V is TRBV11-3 and J is TRBJ1-2; 12 bases are shared with TRBD1. Unmatched junction bases numbered 10, after V lost 4 bases and J lost 7 bases. Germline values: CDR1 SGHNT, CDR2 YENEEA. The CDR3 contains 16 residues. CDR3 sequence (DNA): TGTGCCAGCAGCTGGGTTCCTGGGACAGGGGGCTTTGGCTACACCTTC. It encodes CASSWVPGTGGFGYTF.

The rearrangement uses TRBV19 and TRBJ1-2, with D tentatively TRBD1 (6 bases). The CDR3 is 14 amino acids. V was pared by 7 bases and J by 3 bases, with 15 bases between. Germline-derived CDR1 and CDR2 are LNHDA and SQIVND (reference sequence). The CDR3 region is CASTTGGPDYGYTF. The CDR3 DNA is TGTGCCAGTACCACGGGGGGCCCGGACTATGGCTACACCTTC. Full variable domain (missing parts from reference TRBV19 and TRBJ1-2): DGGITQSPKYLFRKEGQNVTLSCEQNLNHDAMYWYRQDPGQGLRLIYYSQIVNDFQKGDIAEGYSVSREKKESFPLTVTSAQKNPTAFYLCASTTGGPDYGYTFGSGTRLTVV.

J is TRBJ1-2 and V is TRBV30; TRBD1 agrees at 10 bases. Unmatched junction bases numbered 5, after V lost 2 bases and J lost 5 bases. Per germline, CDR1 GTSNPN and CDR2 SVGIG (reference sequence). The CDR3 loop spans 14 amino acids. For the CDR3, the DNA is TGTGCCTGGAGTTATCGGACAGGGGGATATGGCTACACCTTC. Encoded protein: CAWSYRTGGYGYTF.

The V call is TRBV7-2, the J call TRBJ1-5; unclear D gene. Germline CDR1 SGHTA, CDR2 FQGNSA. Trimming cost V 5 bases and J 3 bases, with 8 bases left between them. The CDR3 length is 13 residues. This chain's CDR3 is CASSLDTNQPQHF. Written as DNA, the CDR3 is TGTGCCAGCAGCCTAGACACCAATCAGCCCCAGCATTTT.

The chain employs TRBV12-3 or TRBV12-4 and TRBJ2-1; TRBD2 agrees at 10 bases. V lost 7 bases to trimming and J lost 10 bases; unmatched junction nucleotides: 7. The CDR3 covers 13 residues. DNA for the CDR3: TGTGCCAGCAATAGCGGGGGGTGGGGCGAGCAGTTCTTC. Residues: CASNSGGWGEQFF.

This clone was recorded once. The rearrangement links TRBV27 to TRBJ1-4; 9 nucleotides agree with TRBD1. Germline V gene data show CDR1 as MNHEY and CDR2 as SMNVEV (reference sequence). The CDR3 runs to 14 residues. J gave up 6 bases and V 6 bases, and 5 bases lay outside the gene matches. CDR3 DNA: TGTGCCAGCAGGCCCGGGACAGGGTATGAAAAACTGTTTTTT. Translated, it gives CASRPGTGYEKLFF.

About this clone: This sample also contains other DNA sequences that code for the same CDR3. V usage is TRBV2 and J usage is TRBJ1-2; no clear D gene. Germline V lookup: CDR1 SNHLY, CDR2 FYNNEI. The CDR3 is 12 residues long. V lost 1 base to trimming and J lost 4 bases, with 4 bases between them. The CDR3: CASSEGSYGYTF. CDR3 in DNA: TGTGCCAGCAGTGAAGGGAGCTATGGCTACACCTTC. Looking up the rest from reference TRBV2 and TRBJ1-2 gives the full variable domain: EPEVTQTPSHQVTQMGQEVILRCVPISNHLYFYWYRQILGQKVEFLVSFYNNEISEKSEIFDDQFSVERPDGSNFTLKIRSTKLEDSAMYFCASSEGSYGYTFGSGTRLTVV.

V gene TRBV9 combines with J gene TRBJ2-7; 9 nucleotides match TRBD1. CDR3 length: 15 amino acids. Germline values: CDR1 SGDLS, CDR2 YYNGEE. J gave up 2 bases and V 2 bases, and 5 bases lay outside the gene matches. In nucleotides, the CDR3 is TGTGCCAGCAGCGTCGGGACAGGGTTAACCTACGAGCAGTACTTC. It yields the protein CASSVGTGLTYEQYF.

The chain uses TRBV5-6 and TRBJ2-5; 8 nucleotides agree with TRBD1. The CDR3 is made up of 15 amino acids. V was clipped by 3 bases and J by 4 bases; unmatched bases: 8. The V gene's germline CDR1 is SGHDT and CDR2 YYEEEE. The CDR3 here is CASSYLDRDLETQYF. In nucleotides, the CDR3 is TGTGCCAGCAGCTACTTGGACAGGGATTTAGAGACCCAGTACTTC.

The CDR3 loop is CASSYQARPTDTQYF. CDR3 in DNA: TGTGCCAGCAGTTACCAAGCCAGGCCCACAGATACGCAGTATTTT. The chain employs TRBV6-6 and TRBJ2-3; D uncertain. The CDR3 sequence is 15 residues long. Germline V gene sequence: CDR1 MNHNY, CDR2 SVGAGI (reference sequence). The V and J ends lost 2 bases and 2 bases respectively, with 11 bases between them.